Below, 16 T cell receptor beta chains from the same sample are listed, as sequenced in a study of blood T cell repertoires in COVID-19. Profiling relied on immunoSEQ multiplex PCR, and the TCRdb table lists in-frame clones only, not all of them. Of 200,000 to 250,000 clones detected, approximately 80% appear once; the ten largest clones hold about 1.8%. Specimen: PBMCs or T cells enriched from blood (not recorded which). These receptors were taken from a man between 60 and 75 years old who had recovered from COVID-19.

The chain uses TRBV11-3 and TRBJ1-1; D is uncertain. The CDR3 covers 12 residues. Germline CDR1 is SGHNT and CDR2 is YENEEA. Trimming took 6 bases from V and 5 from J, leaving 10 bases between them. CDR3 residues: CASSPRVTEAFF. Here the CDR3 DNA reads TGTGCCAGCAGTCCGCGGGTGACTGAAGCTTTCTTT.

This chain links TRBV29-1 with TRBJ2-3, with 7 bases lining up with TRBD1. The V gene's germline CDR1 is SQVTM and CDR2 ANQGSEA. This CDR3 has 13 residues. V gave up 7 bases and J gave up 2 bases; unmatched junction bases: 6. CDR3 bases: TGCAGCGCCAAGACAGGGACCACAGATACGCAGTATTTT. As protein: CSAKTGTTDTQYF.

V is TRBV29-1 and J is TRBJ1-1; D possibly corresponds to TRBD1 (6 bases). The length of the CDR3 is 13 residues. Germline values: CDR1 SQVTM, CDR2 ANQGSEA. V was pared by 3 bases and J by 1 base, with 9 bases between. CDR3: CSVDLGANTEAFF. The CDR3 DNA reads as TGCAGCGTTGATTTGGGGGCGAACACTGAAGCTTTCTTT.

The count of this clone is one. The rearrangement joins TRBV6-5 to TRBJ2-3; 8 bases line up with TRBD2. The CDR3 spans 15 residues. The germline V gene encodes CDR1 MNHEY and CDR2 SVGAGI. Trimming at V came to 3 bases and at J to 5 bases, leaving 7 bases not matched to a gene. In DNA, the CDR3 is TGTGCCAGCAGTTATCGGGGGGGGCCGGGAGATACGCAGTATTTT. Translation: CASSYRGGPGDTQYF.

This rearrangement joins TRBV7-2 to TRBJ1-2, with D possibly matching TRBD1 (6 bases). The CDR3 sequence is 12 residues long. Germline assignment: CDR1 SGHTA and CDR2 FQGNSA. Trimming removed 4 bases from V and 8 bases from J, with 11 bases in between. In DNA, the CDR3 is TGTGCCAGCAGCTCAGGGGTGGGCGGCTACACCTTC. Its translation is CASSSGVGGYTF.

The CDR3 reads CASSLEGRGYEQYF. CDR3 coding DNA: TGTGCCAGCAGTCTAGAAGGCAGGGGTTACGAGCAGTACTTC. The genes are TRBV6-5 and TRBJ2-7; D is perhaps TRBD1 (6 bases). The germline V gene has CDR1 MNHEY and CDR2 SVGAGI. This CDR3 region has 14 residues. Trimming removed 5 bases at V and 4 bases at J, with 15 bases between.

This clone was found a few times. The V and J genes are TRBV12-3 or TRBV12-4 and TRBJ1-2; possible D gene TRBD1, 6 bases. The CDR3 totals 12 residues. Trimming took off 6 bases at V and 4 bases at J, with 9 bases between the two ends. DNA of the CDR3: TGTGCCAGCAGAGGACAGAGCTATGGCTACACCTTC. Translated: CASRGQSYGYTF.

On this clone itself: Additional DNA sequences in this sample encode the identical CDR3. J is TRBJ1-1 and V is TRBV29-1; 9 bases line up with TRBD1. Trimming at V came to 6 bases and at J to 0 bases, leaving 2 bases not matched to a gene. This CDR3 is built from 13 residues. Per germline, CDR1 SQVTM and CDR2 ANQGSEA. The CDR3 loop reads CSVGQGLNTEAFF. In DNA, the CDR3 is TGCAGCGTAGGACAGGGGCTGAACACTGAAGCTTTCTTT. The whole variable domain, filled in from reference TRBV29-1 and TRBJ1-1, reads SAVISQKPSRDICQRGTSLTIQCQVDSQVTMMFWYRQQPGQSLTLIATANQGSEATYESGFVIDKFPISRPNLTFSTLTVSNMSPEDSSIYLCSVGQGLNTEAFFGQGTRLTVV.

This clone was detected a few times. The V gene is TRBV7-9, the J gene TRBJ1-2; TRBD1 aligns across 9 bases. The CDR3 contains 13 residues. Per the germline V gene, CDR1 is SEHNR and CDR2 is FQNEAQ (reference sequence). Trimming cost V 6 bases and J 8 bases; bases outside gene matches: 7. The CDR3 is CASRGTGFSGYTF. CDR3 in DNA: TGTGCCAGCAGAGGGACAGGGTTCAGCGGCTACACCTTC.

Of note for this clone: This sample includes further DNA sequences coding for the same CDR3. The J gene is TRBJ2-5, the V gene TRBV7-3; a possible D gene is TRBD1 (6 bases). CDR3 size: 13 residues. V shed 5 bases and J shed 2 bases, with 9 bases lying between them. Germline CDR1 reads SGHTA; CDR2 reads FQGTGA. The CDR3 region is CASSRGQQETQYF. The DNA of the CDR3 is TGTGCCAGCAGCCGGGGACAACAAGAGACCCAGTACTTC.

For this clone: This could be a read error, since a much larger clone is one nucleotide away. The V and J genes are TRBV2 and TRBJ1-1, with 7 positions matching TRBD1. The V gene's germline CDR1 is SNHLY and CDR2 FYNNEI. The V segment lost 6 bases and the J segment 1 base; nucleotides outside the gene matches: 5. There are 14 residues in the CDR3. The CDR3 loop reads CASRGTAKNTEAFF. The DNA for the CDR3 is TGTGCCAGCAGAGGGACAGCTAAGAACACTGAAGCTTTCTTT.

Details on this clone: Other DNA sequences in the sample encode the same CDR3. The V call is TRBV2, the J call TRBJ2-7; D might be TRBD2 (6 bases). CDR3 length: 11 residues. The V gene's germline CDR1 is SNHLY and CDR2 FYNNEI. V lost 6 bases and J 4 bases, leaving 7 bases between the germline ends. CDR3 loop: CASSGGYEQYF. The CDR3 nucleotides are TGTGCCAGCAGCGGGGGATACGAGCAGTACTTC.

The CDR3 loop is CAWRTGGGAYYGYTF. The CDR3 DNA sequence: TGTGCCTGGAGGACGGGGGGGGGCGCCTACTATGGCTACACCTTC. The J gene is TRBJ1-2, the V gene TRBV30; D may be TRBD1 (6 bases). The CDR3 contains 15 residues. Germline V gene lookup returns CDR1 GTSNPN and CDR2 SVGIG (reference sequence). Trimming stripped 3 bases from V and 3 bases from J, with 17 bases between.

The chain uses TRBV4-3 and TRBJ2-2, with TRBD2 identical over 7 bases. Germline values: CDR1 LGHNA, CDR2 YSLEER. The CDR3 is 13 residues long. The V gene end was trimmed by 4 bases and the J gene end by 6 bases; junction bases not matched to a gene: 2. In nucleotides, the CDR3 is TGCGCCAGCAGCCCCCGGGGGGCCGGGGAGCTGTTTTTT. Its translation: CASSPRGAGELFF.

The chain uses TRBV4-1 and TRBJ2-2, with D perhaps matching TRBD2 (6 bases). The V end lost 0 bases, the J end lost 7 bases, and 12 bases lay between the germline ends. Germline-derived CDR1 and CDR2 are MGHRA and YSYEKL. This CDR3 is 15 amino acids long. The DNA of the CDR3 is TGCGCCAGCAGCCAAGAGCCGGCCGGGAGCGGGGAGCTGTTTTTT. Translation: CASSQEPAGSGELFF.

CDR3 sequence (DNA): TGTGCCAGCAGCCCTGGGGGGATCGGTTATAGCAATCAGCCCCAGCATTTT. Residues: CASSPGGIGYSNQPQHF. The V gene is TRBV7-8, the J gene TRBJ1-5; possible D gene TRBD1, 5 bases. Trimming shortened V by 5 bases and J by 0 bases, and 17 bases separated the two germline ends. The CDR3 sequence is 17 residues long. Germline values: CDR1 SGHVS, CDR2 FQNEAQ.